This TCR beta chain was obtained from a study of T cell responses to AZD1222 COVID-19 vaccine (dated by TCRdb to 2020 to 2023). Concerning the study at large: TCR sequencing was performed for over 230 trial participants, of whom about 210 were given two doses of AZD1222 and some 26 were given two doses of MenACWY control vaccine. Trial participants were enrolled by age into subgroups of 18-55, 56-69 and 70-plus years, and 148, 28 and 57 TCR-sequenced participants, respectively, were included in these subgroups.

A word on this clone: Its specific antigen is unknown. Per-base qualities were not stored, and no clone one base away is much larger.

The CDR3 regions of human TCRbeta chains were subjected to immunosequencing. The authors processed their data as follows. TCRs in the repertoires were matched against a reference library of SARS-CoV-2-specific TCRs that had been generated with the MIRA antigen-specificity platform. Breadth was defined as the fraction of unique TCRs that were SARS-CoV-2-associated. Depth was defined as the fraction of total T cells that were SARS-CoV-2-associated. Using the MIRA data, every spike-specific TCR was mapped to the spike region that the TCR reacted to and assigned to either a CD4 or a CD8 class. Log10-transformed breadth and depth values were compared by one-way ANOVA with Sidak's multiple comparisons tests. What TCRdb holds here is the immuneACCESS table cut down to in-frame rearrangements. Part of the clones is not present; checked against another copy, under half of the missing clones reflect an unresolved V gene, and the others are unexplained. The D gene and trimming were derived from the DNA, and the V and J assignments and clone size from that table. This sample lists roughly 48,000 clones; over 75% were detected once. In total, the top ten clones hold about 5% of the sample.

The time point label here, explained by the study, means: about 28 days (+/-7) after the second vaccine dose. Because spike-specific TCR depth and breadth did not differ between the two schedules, AZD1222 recipients who got a second dose at roughly 4 weeks were pooled with those who got a second dose at roughly 12 weeks. Samples from vaccinated people were obtained from the UK trials COV001 and COV002, which included a single-blind randomized controlled phase 2/3 trial of AZD1222 (ChAdOx1 nCoV-19) in healthy adults. Trial participant PBMC samples were collected at day 0 and day 28 after the second dose for TCRbeta chain sequencing. V trim: 6 bases; J trim: 3 bases; unmatched bases: 4. There are 13 amino acids in the CDR3, from cysteine to phenylalanine inclusive. Here the CDR3 DNA is all that survives: 39 bases in frame from base 1. Per the germline V gene, SQVTM is the CDR1 and ANQGSEA is the CDR2.

Overall results and qualifications from the work: CD4 TCRs associated with the vaccine covered the entire spike protein, and the dominant responses were in regions 160-218 and 743-854. Only 5 to 7 AZD1222 recipients were SARS-CoV-2 seropositive at baseline, limiting conclusions about previously exposed vaccinees. After two AZD1222 doses, both the breadth and the depth of spike-specific TCRs were significantly higher than at day 0 and than in MenACWY recipients. Because no day 14 peak-response samples were available, repertoires were characterized only after the peak T cell response. The 56-69-year group was small, and its depth increase did not reach significance, likely because of low power. Epitopes outside the regions mutated in the B.1.351 and B.1.1.7 variants were reportedly recognized by nearly half of the unique spike-specific TCRs. Most participants were white British and females outnumbered males, and the authors suggested that clonal diversity may have been underestimated.

This specimen consisted of peripheral blood, obtained 28 days after the second AZD1222 dose. Recombination linked TRBV29-1 to TRBJ1-1; 10 nucleotides in the junction match TRBD1. The sequence was collected from an adult who received the AZD1222 COVID-19 vaccine. For the CDR3, the sequence is CSVVGQGDTEAFF. Here is the DNA: TGCAGCGTAGTAGGACAGGGGGACACTGAAGCTTTCTTT. Where the CDR3 stops, the reference TRBV29-1 and TRBJ1-1 genes take over; the full variable domain is SAVISQKPSRDICQRGTSLTIQCQVDSQVTMMFWYRQQPGQSLTLIATANQGSEATYESGFVIDKFPISRPNLTFSTLTVSNMSPEDSSIYLCSVVGQGDTEAFFGQGTRLTVV.